This T cell receptor beta chain was identified during a study of shared clonotypes between healthy human individuals. Study-level results: Four donors shared about 4.8% of their naive CD4 clonotypes. Shared clonotypes across all four donors exceeded non-shared ones in generation probability.

Original methodology: As immunoSEQ supplied junction-only sequences (without quality scores), filtering differed. TCRdb's table, derived via immunoSEQ multiplex PCR, lists solely in-frame clones and lacks some. V, J and clone size are those of that table, while D and trimming were read from the DNA. This repertoire shows about 1.5 million clones, 98% found once; its top ten account for roughly 0.4%. The sample holds one count of this clone. Its target is not known. The CDR3 spans 14 residues. With 6 bases removed from V and 0 bases from J, the gap between germline ends came to 9 bases. Germline values: CDR1 MNHEY, CDR2 SMNVEV (reference sequence).

The origin of this receptor is a man aged 25 to 40 in good health. The sample taken for sequencing was naive CD4+ T cells sorted from blood. Specified subset: CD45RA+ positively selected. The chain recombines TRBV27 with TRBJ1-3; TRBD1 might be the D (5 bases). The CDR3 coding sequence is TGTGCCAGCAGCGTCGACAGCTCTGGAAACACCATATATTTT. This codes for CASSVDSSGNTIYF.